This T cell receptor (beta chain) was retrieved from a study of T cells in Graves' hyperthyroidism and ophthalmopathy. The wider study: Blood from the periphery was taken at initial diagnosis, before any treatment.

Amplified TCR beta CDR3 regions derived from RNA transcripts. A set of HTBI primers served as the primers for a first-round RT-PCR of the TCR CDR3. MiXCR, run by TCRdb on the multiplex PCR reads, gives a single entry per CDR3 protein. The sample has around 490,000 distinct CDR3 sequences; around 20% are singletons. This CDR3 spans 11 amino acids. Trimming took 6 bases from V and 8 from J, leaving 10 bases between them. Looked up from germline, CDR1 is DFQATT and CDR2 is SNEGSKA (reference sequence). V usage is TRBV20-1 and J usage is TRBJ1-4; D unclear. The sequencing input was blood. The TCR was taken from a middle-aged man with Graves' ophthalmopathy. In DNA form, the CDR3 reads TGCAGTGCAAATCAAGAGGAAAAACTGTTTTTT. It codes for CSANQEEKLFF.